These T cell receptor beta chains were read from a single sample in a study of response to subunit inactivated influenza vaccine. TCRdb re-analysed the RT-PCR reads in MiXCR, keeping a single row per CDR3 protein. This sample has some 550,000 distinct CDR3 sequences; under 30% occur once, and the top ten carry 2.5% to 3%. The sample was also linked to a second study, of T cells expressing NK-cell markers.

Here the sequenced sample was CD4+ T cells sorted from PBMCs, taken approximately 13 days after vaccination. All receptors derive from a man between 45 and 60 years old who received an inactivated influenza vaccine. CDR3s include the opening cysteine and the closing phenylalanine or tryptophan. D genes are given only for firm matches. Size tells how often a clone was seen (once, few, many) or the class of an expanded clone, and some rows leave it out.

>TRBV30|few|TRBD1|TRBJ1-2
TGTGCCTGGAGTGTATTCCAGGGGGTTGGCTACACCTTC
CAWSVFQGVGYTF
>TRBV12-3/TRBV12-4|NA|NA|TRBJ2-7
TGTGCCAGCAGTTTCGATTGGCGGGAAAACTACGAGCAGTACTTC
CASSFDWRENYEQYF
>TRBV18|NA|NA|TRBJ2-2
TGTGCCAGCACCGAAGGACAGAGAAACACCGGGGAGCTGTTTTTT
CASTEGQRNTGELFF
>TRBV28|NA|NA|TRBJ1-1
TGTGCCAGCTTGCCCGTAGTTTTCCGGGAGAGCACTGAAGCTTTCTTT
CASLPVVFRESTEAFF
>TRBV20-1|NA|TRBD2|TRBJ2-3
TGCAGTGCTAGGGATAGCGGGAGCTCAGATACGCAGTATTTT
CSARDSGSSDTQYF
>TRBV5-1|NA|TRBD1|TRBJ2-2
TGCGCCAGCAGCTCGGGACAGTCAGGCGGGGAGCTGTTTTTT
CASSSGQSGGELFF
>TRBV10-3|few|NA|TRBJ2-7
TGTGCCATCAGTGATAGGCAGGAGCAGTACTTC
CAISDRQEQYF
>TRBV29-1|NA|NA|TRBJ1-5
TGCACCCCCCCCGGGGGAAACAATCAGCCCCAGCATTTT
CTPPGGNNQPQHF
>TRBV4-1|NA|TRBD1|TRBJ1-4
TGCGCCAGCAGCCAGAGGGACAGTAATGAAAAACTGTTTTTT
CASSQRDSNEKLFF
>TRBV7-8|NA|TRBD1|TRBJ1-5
TGTGCCACGGGACAGGGCGCTAGGGAGCCCCAGCATTTT
CATGQGAREPQHF
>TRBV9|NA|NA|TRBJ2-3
TGTGCCAGCAGCGTAGCGCCTCTCACAGATACGCAGTATTTT
CASSVAPLTDTQYF
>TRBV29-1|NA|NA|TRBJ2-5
TGCAGCGTTACAGACAGCCAGACCCAGTACTTC
CSVTDSQTQYF
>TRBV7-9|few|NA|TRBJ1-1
TGTGCCAGCAGCTTAGATGGGACACAGAACACTGAAGCTTTCTTT
CASSLDGTQNTEAFF
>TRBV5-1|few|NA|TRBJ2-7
TGCGCCAGCAGGAAGAATCTATACGAGCAGTACTTC
CASRKNLYEQYF
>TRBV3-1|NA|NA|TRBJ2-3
TGTGCCAGCAGCCCCAACCGATACAACAGGGTAATGCTAGGTAATACGCAGTATTTT
CASSPNRYNRVMLGNTQYF
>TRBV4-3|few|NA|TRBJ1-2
TGCGCCAGCAGCCAAGATTTGCAGACGTCTAACTATGGCTACACCTTC
CASSQDLQTSNYGYTF
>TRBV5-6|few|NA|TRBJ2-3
TGTGCCAGCAGCTTGGGCCGTCCGGATACGCAGTATTTT
CASSLGRPDTQYF
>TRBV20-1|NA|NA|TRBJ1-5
TGCAGTGCATACACAGGGTGGGGTCAGCCCCAGCATTTT
CSAYTGWGQPQHF
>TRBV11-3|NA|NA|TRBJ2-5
TGTGCCAGCAGCCCTCTGGGGCAATCGGAGACCCAGTACTTC
CASSPLGQSETQYF
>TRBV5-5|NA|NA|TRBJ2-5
TGTGCCAGCAGCTTGCCCCAAAGGGAGACCCAGTACTTC
CASSLPQRETQYF
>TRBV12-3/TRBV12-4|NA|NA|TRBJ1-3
TGTGCCAGCAGGCCCGGACAGAGCTCTGGAAACACCATATATTTT
CASRPGQSSGNTIYF
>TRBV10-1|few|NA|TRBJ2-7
TGCGCCAGCAGTGAAAAACAGAGACCCCTCGAGCAGTACTTC
CASSEKQRPLEQYF
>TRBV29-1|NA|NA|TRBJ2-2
TGCAGCGTTTATCAGCGGACTAACACCGGGGAGCTGTTTTTT
CSVYQRTNTGELFF
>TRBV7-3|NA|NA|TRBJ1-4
TGTGCCAGCAGCTTAAATGGGCAGCCTCCACTGTTTTTT
CASSLNGQPPLFF
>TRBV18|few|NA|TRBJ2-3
TGTGCCAGCTCACCTACTGGTTTTGCAGATACGCAGTATTTT
CASSPTGFADTQYF
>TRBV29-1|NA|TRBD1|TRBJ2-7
TGCAGCCCGGACAGGGGCTGGCAGTACTTC
CSPDRGWQYF
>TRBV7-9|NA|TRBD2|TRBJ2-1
TGTGCCAGCACCCCAGTCGGGGGGAAAGGAACCCCGGGGCAGTTCTTC
CASTPVGGKGTPGQFF
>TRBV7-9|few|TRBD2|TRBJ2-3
TGTGCCAGCAGCGACCTAGCGGGGAGCACAGATACGCAGTATTTT
CASSDLAGSTDTQYF
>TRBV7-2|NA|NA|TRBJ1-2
TGTGCCAGACGGGAGATCTATTTTGGCTACACCTTC
CARREIYFGYTF